This T cell receptor beta chain came from a study of shared clonotypes between healthy human individuals. Sorted-subset replicate PCRs used 150 to 200 ng of genomic DNA. This amount corresponded to tens of thousands of T cell genomes. Method: immunoSEQ multiplex PCR; TCRdb's copy keeps in-frame clones and lacks some. The sample has about 380,000 clones; approximately 96% are singletons. Study-wide findings and caveats: With a handful of donors compared, 4% to 5% of naive CD4 clonotypes were shared.

Notes on this clone: The antigen is undetermined.

Germline V gene data show CDR1 as SGHRS and CDR2 as YFSETQ. V lost 0 bases, J lost 3 bases, and 9 bases lay in between. The CDR3 contains 14 residues. This chain links TRBV5-1 with TRBJ2-5; D gene ambiguous. This clonotype was sampled from a man aged 30 to 45 in good health. Sequencing used memory CD8+ T cells sorted from blood. Subset reported: CD45RO+ cells pooled with CCR7-negative TemRA cells. The CDR3 is CASSLAHNKETQYF. For the CDR3, the DNA is TGCGCCAGCAGCTTGGCCCACAATAAAGAGACCCAGTACTTC.